The sequence of this T cell receptor beta chain was determined in a study of T cells in Graves' hyperthyroidism and ophthalmopathy. The wider study: Blood from the periphery was taken at initial diagnosis, before any treatment.

Amplification yielded TCR beta CDR3 regions, with RNA transcripts as the source. Researchers ran a first-round RT-PCR on the TCR CDR3 using the HTBI primer set. TCRdb ran MiXCR on the multiplex PCR reads and lists one entry per CDR3 protein. The profile shows about half a million distinct CDR3 sequences, around 21% of them singletons. Germline lookup yields CDR1 KGHDR and CDR2 SFDVKD. V was pared by 0 bases and J by 7 bases, with 2 bases between. The CDR3 loop spans 11 amino acids. For Graves' hyperthyroidism to be stable, ophthalmopathy could not progress within 18 months. Material for sequencing was blood. This clonotype originated in a man in his late teens or twenties with Graves' hyperthyroidism. The chain employs TRBV24-1 and TRBJ1-1; D gene ambiguous. CDR3 coding DNA: TGTGCCACCAGTGATTTGTATGAAGCTTTCTTT. This sequence encodes CATSDLYEAFF.